The subject of this entry is one T cell receptor (beta chain). Its antigen is unknown. This sample was taken from a study of cytomegalovirus exposure and HLA in healthy donors. Study-level points and caveats: Apart from CMV serostatus, no immune exposure information was available. The authors excluded some V segments, including TRBV6-2 and TRBV6-3, as indistinguishable.

In the PCR, 60 Vbeta and 13 Jbeta primers were used. TCRdb's copy holds only in-frame clones and misses some; the assay was immunoSEQ multiplex PCR. The data contain about 260,000 clones, around 66% of them singletons. CDR1 SGDLS and CDR2 YYNGEE come from the germline V gene. Trimming pared 1 base from V and 4 bases from J, leaving 9 bases between. The CDR3 length is 13 residues. Sequenced sample: PBMCs. This clonotype was sampled from a female donor in good health and CMV-seronegative. The genes are TRBV9 and TRBJ2-7, with D possibly being TRBD2 (5 bases). In nucleotides, the CDR3 is TGTGCCAGCAGCGTACTTCCGGGGTACGAGCAGTACTTC. Protein product: CASSVLPGYEQYF.